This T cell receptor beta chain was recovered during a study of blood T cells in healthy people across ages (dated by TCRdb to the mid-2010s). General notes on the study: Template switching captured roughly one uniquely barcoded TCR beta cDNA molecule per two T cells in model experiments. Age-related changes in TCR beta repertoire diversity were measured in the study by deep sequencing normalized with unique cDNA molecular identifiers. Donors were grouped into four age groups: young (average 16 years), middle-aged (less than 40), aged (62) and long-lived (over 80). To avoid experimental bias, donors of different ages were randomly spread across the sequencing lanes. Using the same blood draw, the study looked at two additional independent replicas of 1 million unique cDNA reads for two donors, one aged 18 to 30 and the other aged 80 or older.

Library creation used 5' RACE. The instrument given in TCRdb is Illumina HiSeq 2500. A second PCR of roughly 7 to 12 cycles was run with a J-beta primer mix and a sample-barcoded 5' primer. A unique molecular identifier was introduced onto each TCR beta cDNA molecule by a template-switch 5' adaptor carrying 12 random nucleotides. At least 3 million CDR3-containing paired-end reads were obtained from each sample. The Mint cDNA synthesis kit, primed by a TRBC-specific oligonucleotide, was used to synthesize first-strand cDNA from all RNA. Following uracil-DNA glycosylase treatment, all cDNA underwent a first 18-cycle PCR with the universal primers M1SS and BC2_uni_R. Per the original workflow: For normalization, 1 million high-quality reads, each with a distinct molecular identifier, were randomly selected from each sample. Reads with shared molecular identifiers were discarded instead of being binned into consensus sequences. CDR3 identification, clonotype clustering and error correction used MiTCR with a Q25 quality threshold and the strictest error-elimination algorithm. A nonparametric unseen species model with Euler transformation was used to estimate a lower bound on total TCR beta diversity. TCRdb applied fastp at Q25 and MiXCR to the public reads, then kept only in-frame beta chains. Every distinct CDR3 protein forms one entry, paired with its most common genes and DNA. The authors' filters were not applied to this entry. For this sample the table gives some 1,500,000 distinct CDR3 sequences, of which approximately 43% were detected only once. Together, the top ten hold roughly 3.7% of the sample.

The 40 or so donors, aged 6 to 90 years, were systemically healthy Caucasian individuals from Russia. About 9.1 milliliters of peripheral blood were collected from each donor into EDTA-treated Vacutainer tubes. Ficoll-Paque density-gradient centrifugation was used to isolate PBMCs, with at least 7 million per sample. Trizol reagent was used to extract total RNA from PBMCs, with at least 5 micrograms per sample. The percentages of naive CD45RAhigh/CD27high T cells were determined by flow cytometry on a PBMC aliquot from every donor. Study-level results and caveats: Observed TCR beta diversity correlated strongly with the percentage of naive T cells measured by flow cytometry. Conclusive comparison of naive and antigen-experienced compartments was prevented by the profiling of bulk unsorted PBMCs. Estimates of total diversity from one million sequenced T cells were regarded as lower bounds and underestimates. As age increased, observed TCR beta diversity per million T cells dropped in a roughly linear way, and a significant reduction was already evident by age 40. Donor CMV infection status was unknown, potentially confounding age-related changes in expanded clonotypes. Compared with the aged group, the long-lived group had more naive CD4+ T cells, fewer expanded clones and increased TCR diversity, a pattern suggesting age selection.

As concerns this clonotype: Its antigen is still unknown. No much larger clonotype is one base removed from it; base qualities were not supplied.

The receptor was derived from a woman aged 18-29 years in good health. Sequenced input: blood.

The nucleotide sequence is TGTGCCAGCACCAAAGACAGCGGAGTGGAGTACGATCAGTACTTC. Its product reads: CASTKDSGVEYDQYF. The rearrangement joined TRBV7-2 to TRBJ2-5; the D gene is possibly TRBD1 or TRBD2, each agreeing over 5 bases. Trimming removed 7 bases from V and 11 bases from J, leaving 26 bases between the germline ends. CDR1 and CDR2, per the germline V gene, are SGHTA and FQGNSA. The CDR3, from cysteine to phenylalanine, totals 15 residues. Solely the CDR3 DNA is kept, with 45 bases framed from the first base.